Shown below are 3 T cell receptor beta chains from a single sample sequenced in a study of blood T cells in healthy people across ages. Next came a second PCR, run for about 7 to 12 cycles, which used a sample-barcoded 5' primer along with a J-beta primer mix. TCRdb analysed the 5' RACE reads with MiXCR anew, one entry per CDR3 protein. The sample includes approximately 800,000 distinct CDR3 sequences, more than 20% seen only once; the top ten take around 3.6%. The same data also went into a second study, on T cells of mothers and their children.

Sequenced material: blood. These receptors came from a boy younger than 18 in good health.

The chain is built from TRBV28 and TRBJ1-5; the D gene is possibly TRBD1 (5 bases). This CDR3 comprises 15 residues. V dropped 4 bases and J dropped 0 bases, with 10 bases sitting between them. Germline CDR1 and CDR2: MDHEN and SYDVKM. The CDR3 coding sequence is TGTGCCAGCAGTTCTCCGACAGATAGCAATCAGCCCCAGCATTTT. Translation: CASSSPTDSNQPQHF. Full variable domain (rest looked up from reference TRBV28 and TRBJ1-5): DVKVTQSSRYLVKRTGEKVFLECVQDMDHENMFWYRQDPGLGLRLIYFSYDVKMKEKGDIPEGYSVSREKKERFSLILESASTNQTSMYLCASSSPTDSNQPQHFGDGTRLSIL.

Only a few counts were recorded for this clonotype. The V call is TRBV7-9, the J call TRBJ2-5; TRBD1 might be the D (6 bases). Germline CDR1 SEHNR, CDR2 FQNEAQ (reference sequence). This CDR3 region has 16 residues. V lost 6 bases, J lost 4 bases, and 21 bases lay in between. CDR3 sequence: CASSSLPGQLGETQYF. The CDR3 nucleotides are TGTGCCAGCAGTTCCCTACCGGGACAATTAGGAGAGACCCAGTACTTC.

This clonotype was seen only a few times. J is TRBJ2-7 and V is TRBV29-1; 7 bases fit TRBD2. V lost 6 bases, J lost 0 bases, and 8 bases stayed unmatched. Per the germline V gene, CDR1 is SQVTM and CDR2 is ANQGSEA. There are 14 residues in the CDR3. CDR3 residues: CSVGPGLHSYEQYF. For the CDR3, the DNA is TGCAGCGTGGGGCCGGGACTACACTCCTACGAGCAGTACTTC.